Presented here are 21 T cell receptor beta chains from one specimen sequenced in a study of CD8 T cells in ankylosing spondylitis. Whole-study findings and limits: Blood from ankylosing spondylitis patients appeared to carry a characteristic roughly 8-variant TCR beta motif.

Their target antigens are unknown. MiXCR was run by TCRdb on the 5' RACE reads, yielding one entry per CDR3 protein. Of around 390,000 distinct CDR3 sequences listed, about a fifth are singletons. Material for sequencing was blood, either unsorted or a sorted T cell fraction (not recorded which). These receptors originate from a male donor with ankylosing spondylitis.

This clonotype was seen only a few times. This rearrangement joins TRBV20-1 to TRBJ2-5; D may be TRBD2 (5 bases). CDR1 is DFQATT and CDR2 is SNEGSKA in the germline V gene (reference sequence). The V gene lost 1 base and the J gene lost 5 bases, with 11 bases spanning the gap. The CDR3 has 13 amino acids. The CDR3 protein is CSARVGGSETQYF. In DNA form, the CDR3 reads TGCAGTGCTAGAGTAGGTGGGAGCGAGACCCAGTACTTC.

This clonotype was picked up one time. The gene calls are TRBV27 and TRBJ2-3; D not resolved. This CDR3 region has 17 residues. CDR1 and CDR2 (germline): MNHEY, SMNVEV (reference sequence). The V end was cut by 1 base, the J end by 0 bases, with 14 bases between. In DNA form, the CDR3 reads TGTGCCAGCAGTTTATTCTTGACTGCGTCTAGCACAGATACGCAGTATTTT. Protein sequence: CASSLFLTASSTDTQYF.

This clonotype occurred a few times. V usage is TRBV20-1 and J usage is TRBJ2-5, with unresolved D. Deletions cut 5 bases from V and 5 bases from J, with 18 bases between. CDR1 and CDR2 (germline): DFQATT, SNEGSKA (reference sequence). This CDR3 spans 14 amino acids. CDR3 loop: CSAAPQEGSETQYF. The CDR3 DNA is TGCAGTGCTGCCCCTCAAGAAGGAAGTGAGACCCAGTACTTC.

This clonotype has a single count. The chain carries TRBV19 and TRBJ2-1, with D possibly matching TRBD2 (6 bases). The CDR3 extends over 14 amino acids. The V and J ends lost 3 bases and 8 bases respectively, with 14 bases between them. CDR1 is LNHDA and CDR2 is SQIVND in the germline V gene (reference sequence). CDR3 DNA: TGTGCCAGTAGTATTGGGCGCGGGAATTATGAGCAGTTCTTC. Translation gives CASSIGRGNYEQFF.

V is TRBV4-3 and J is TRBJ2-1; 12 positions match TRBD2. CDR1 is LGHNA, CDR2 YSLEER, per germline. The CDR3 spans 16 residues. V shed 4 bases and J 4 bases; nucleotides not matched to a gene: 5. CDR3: CASSLRLAGDYNEQFF. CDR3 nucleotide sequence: TGCGCCAGCAGCCTTAGACTAGCGGGAGATTACAATGAGCAGTTCTTC.

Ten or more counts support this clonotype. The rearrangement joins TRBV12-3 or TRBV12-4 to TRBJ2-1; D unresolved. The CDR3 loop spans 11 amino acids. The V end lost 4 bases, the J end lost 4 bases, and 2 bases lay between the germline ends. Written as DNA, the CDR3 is TGTGCCAGCAGTTCGTACAATGAGCAGTTCTTC. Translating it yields CASSSYNEQFF.

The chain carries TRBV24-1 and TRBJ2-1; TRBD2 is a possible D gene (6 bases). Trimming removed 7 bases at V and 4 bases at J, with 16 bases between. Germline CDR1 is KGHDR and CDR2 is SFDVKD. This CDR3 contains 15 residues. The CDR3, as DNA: TGTGCCACCAGGGGCACGGGAGCGAATTACAATGAGCAGTTCTTC. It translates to CATRGTGANYNEQFF.

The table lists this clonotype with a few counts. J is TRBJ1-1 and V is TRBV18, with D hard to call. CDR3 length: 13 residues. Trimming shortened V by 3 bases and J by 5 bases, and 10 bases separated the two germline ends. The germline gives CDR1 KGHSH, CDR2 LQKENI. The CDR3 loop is CASSPAGWTEAFF. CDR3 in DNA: TGTGCCAGCTCACCGGCTGGGTGGACTGAAGCTTTCTTT.

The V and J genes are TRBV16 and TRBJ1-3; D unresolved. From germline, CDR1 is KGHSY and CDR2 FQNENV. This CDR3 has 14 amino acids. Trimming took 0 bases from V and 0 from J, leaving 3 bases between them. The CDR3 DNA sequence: TGTGCCAGCAGCCAATCACGCTCTGGAAACACCATATATTTT. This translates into CASSQSRSGNTIYF.

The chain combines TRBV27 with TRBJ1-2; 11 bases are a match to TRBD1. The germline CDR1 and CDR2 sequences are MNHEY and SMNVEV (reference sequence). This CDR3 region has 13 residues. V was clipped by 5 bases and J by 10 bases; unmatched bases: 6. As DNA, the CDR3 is TGTGCCAGCAGTAGCGGACAGGGGGCCTCCTACACCTTC. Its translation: CASSSGQGASYTF.

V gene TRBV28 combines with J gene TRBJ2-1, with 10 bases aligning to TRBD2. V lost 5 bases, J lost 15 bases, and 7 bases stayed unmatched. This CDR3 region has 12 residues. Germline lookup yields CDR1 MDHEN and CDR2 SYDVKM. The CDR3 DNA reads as TGTGCCAGCAGTCTCCCGGGACTAGCGATGTTCTTC. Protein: CASSLPGLAMFF.

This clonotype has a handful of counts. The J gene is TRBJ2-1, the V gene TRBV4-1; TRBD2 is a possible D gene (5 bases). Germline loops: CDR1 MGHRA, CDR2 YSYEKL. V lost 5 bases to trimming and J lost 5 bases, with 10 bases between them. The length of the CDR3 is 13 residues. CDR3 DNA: TGCGCCAGCAGCGAGGGTTGGGACAATGAGCAGTTCTTC. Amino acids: CASSEGWDNEQFF.

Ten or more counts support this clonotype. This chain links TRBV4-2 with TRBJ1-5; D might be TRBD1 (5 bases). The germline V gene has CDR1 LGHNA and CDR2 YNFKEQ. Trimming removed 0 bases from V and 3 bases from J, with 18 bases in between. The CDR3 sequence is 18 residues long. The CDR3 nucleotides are TGTGCCAGCAGCCAAGATAGTGGGGACCGCACCTACAATCAGCCCCAGCATTTT. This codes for CASSQDSGDRTYNQPQHF.

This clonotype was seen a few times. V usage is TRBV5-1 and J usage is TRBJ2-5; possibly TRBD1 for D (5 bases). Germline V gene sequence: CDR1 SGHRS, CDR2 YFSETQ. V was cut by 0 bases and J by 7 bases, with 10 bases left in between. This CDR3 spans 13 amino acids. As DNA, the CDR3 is TGCGCCAGCAGCTTGGGACAGCTCCGGACCCAGTACTTC. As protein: CASSLGQLRTQYF.

CDR3 bases: TGTGCCAGCTCAATCGACAGAAACACTGAAGCTTTCTTT. This codes for CASSIDRNTEAFF. The chain joins TRBV18 to TRBJ1-1, with D possibly matching TRBD1 (5 bases). V dropped 5 bases and J dropped 2 bases, with 9 bases sitting between them. Per germline, CDR1 KGHSH and CDR2 LQKENI. CDR3 length: 13 residues. Full variable domain (missing parts from reference TRBV18 and TRBJ1-1): NAGVMQNPRHLVRRRGQEARLRCSPMKGHSHVYWYRQLPEEGLKFMVYLQKENIIDESGMPKERFSAEFPKEGPSILRIQQVVRGDSAAYFCASSIDRNTEAFFGQGTRLTVV.

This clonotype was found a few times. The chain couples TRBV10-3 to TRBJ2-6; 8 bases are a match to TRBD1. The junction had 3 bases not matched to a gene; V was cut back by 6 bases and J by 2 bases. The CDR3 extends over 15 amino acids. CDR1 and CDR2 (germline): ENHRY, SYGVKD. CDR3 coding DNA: TGTGCCATCAGCCAACAGGGGGCTGGGGCCAACGTCCTGACTTTC. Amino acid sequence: CAISQQGAGANVLTF.

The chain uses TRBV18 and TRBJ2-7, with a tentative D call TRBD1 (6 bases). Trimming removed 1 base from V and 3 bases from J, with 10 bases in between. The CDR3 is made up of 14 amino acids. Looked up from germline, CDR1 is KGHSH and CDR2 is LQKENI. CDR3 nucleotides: TGTGCCAGCTCACCACTACAGGGCCTCTACGAGCAGTACTTC. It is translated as CASSPLQGLYEQYF.

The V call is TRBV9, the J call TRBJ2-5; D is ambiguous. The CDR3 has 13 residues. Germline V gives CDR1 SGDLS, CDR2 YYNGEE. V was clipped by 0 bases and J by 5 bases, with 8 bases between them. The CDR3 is CASSVAFTETQYF. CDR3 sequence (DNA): TGTGCCAGCAGCGTAGCTTTCACGGAGACCCAGTACTTC.

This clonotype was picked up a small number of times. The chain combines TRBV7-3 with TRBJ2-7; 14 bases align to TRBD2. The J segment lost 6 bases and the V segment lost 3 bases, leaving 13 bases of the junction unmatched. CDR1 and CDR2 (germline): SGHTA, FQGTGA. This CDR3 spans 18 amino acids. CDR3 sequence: CASSLGGASGTSGSEQYF. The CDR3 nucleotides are TGTGCCAGCAGCTTGGGGGGAGCCTCCGGGACTAGCGGGAGCGAGCAGTACTTC. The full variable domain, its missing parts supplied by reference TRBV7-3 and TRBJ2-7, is GAGVSQTPSNKVTEKGKYVELRCDPISGHTALYWYRQSLGQGPEFLIYFQGTGAADDSGLPNDRFFAVRPEGSVSTLKIQRTERGDSAVYLCASSLGGASGTSGSEQYFGPGTRLTVT.

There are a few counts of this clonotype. DNA for the CDR3: TGCGCCAGCAGCTTGGTTGGGGGGCGCGAGCAGCCCCAGCATTTT. Protein product: CASSLVGGREQPQHF. This chain joins TRBV5-1 and TRBJ1-5, with D tentatively TRBD1 (6 bases). The length of the CDR3 is 15 residues. CDR1 SGHRS and CDR2 YFSETQ come from the germline V gene. The germline V and J ends were trimmed by 0 bases and 7 bases, with 14 bases remaining between them.

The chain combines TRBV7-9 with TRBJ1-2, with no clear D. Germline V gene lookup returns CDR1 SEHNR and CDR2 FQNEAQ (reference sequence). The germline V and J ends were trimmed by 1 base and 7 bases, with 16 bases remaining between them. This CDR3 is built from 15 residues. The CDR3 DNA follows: TGTGCCAGCAGCTTAGAGGGCGGTTTAAATTCTGGCTACACCTTC. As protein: CASSLEGGLNSGYTF.